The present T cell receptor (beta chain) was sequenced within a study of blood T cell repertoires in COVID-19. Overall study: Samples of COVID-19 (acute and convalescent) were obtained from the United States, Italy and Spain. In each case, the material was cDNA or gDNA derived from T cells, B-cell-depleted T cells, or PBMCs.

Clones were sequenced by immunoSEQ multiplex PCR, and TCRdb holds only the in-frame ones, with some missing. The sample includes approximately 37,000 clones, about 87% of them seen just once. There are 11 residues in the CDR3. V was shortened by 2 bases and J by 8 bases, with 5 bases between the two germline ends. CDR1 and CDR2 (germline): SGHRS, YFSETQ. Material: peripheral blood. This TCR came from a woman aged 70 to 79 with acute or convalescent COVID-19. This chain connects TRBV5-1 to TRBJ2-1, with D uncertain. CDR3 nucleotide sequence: TGCGCCAGCAGCTTAGAGGATGAGCAGTTCTTC. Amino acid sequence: CASSLEDEQFF.